This TCR beta chain was identified during a study of cytomegalovirus exposure and HLA in healthy donors (dated by TCRdb to about 2017). Regarding the research as a whole: In an earlier analysis of some 550 of the donors, about 270 Gb of sequence data and 90 million to 130 million unique TCR beta sequences from roughly 190 million T cells were reported. In an earlier analysis of 587 of the donors, high-throughput TCR beta sequencing was used to judge whether each TCR beta V gene segment behaved as functional or pseudogenic. The T cell repertoires of around 730 subjects were profiled by immunosequencing and related to cytomegalovirus serostatus. The study aimed to test whether cataloging public T cell receptors could reveal signatures of past pathogen exposure. Among under 450 genotyped donors of the cohort, an average of approximately 250,000 unique TCR beta nucleotide sequences were sequenced per donor, around 18% of them non-productive. A later genetic analysis used genome-wide SNP genotypes for about 65% of the 666 donors, treating that subset as a discovery cohort. Every discovery cohort repertoire had been produced on one sequencing platform. About 300 gigabases of sequencing data and 75 million to 85 million unique TCR sequences made up an early release that covered 500 to 700 HLA-typed donors. The study combined high-throughput TCR immunosequencing, statistical association of individual TCRs with disease status, and machine learning to predict cytomegalovirus infection status. Class I and class II HLA loci were covered by the typing at four-digit resolution. The genetic ancestry cluster associated with self-reported Caucasian donors included 81% of the roughly 410 genotyped donors. Typing coverage varied by locus: roughly 620-640 donors for A, B, C, DRB1 and DQB1; about 520 for DQA1; more than 600 for DPA1; roughly 450 for DPB1. A few DR-DQ haplotypes were treated as single units for association and clustering because of strong linkage in the cohort. Rather than using new phenotypic data, the later analysis identified candidate immune exposures from TCR beta sequences and from how often those sequences occurred across donors. Alongside the repertoire data, information on donor age, sex, ethnicity and CMV serostatus was compiled. A separate validation cohort of approximately 130 different subjects was used in addition to the 666-subject first cohort. In a later analysis, previously published TCR beta repertoires from roughly 710 donors were re-analyzed and high-resolution HLA genotyping was added so that TCR occurrence patterns could be studied. Broader findings and caveats from the paper: According to a later analysis, TCR association rates differed among HLA loci, with DRB1 alleles showing the most associated TCRs and HLA-C alleles showing the fewest. A later analysis found that HLA-associated TCR beta chains were more clonally expanded and had lower generation probabilities than equally common non-associated chains. In a later genetic analysis, a missense DCLRE1C variant was associated with V-gene and J-gene trimming of TCR beta chains, and the association was replicated in an independent cohort. A later analysis found that most CMV-associated TCR beta chains appeared HLA-restricted, with HLA associations seemingly driven largely by CMV exposure. Some IMGT-functional V segments, including TRBV6-2 and TRBV6-3, could not be distinguished by the 87-base-pair reads and were therefore excluded. Because HLA typing was unavailable for some donors at each locus, only the typed subset was used in association tests. According to a later analysis, parvovirus B19, influenza, CMV and Epstein-Barr virus appeared linked to several top co-occurrence clusters. A few of the identified cytomegalovirus-associated TCR beta chains were confirmed in vitro to be specific for cytomegalovirus antigens. Broadly in line with IMGT annotations, most TCR beta V segments showed up in productive rearrangements about 87% or about 30% of the time in an earlier analysis of 587 of the donors. Compared with the 666-donor mean, donors in an Asian-associated ancestry cluster had fewer N-insertions in productive TCRs, according to a later genetic analysis. Correlated functional status among segregating V segments might reflect linkage disequilibrium, but an unknown experimental factor could not be ruled out. Sequencing depth was assumed to be roughly uniform across donors in the presence/absence analyses, though that assumption may not hold. The authors suggested that the approach could potentially be extended to other disease states and immunological phenotypes. A total of around 150 TCR beta chains were listed by the study as associated with cytomegalovirus. A further reported finding was that TCR beta sequences accurately predicted the HLA-A and HLA-B alleles for most subjects in the first cohort. Across donors, most TCR sequences were observed very rarely, whereas some public TCRs were present in many individuals. Immune exposure information for the cohort was limited to CMV serostatus. This cohort had only TCR beta chains sequenced, and the lack of alpha or paired-chain data limited which features could be detected. The classifier was reported to diagnose cytomegalovirus status with high specificity and sensitivity in both the original cohort and the validation cohort. When HLA alleles, especially DR and DQ, strongly co-occurred, attributing TCR associations to individual alleles was difficult. A cluster of highly shared sequence variants was judged likely to represent a technical artifact of the sequencing pipeline. Because counts were too low, 15 or so rarely observed V segments, including chromosome 9 orphons, were excluded from the earlier analysis of 587 of the donors. A later analysis associated about 18,000 TCR beta sequences with specific HLA alleles at a false discovery rate of 0.05.

The cohort consisted of 650 to 700 healthy bone marrow donors. Cohort members were all nominally healthy when sampled, although unrecorded immune exposures were likely present. The donor was CMV seropositive and was included in the group of 300 or so seropositive cohort members. A peripheral blood sample was collected from each donor, and TCR beta sequencing was performed on peripheral blood mononuclear cells. The Qiagen DNeasy Blood Extraction Kit was used to extract genomic DNA from the blood cell samples. In the case of this clone: Its specific antigen is unknown. No base quality values were provided; no much bigger clone lies one nucleotide off. The sample holds other DNA sequences that translate to the same CDR3.

Libraries were prepared through the immunoSEQ multiplex PCR assay. A mixture of 60 forward primers for TCR Vbeta segments and 13 reverse primers for TCR Jbeta segments was used in the multiplex PCR. The CDR3 region of rearranged TCR beta genes was amplified from genomic DNA by a multiplex PCR assay. On the Illumina HiSeq System, the amplified TCR beta libraries were sequenced as 87-base-pair reads. Concerning the study's data processing: A later analysis tallied 75 million to 95 million unique TCR beta chains across the 666 repertoires, and roughly 11 million of those chains were shared by two or more donors. To remove PCR and sequencing errors, raw reads were error-corrected and collapsed into unique sequences using a nearest-neighbor algorithm that merged closely related sequences. To assign V, D and J gene segments, CDR3 sequences were aligned to IMGT reference sequences. For a sequence to be retained, at least a six-nucleotide match to both a V gene segment and a J gene segment was required. A rearrangement was called productive if the CDR3 had no stop codons and remained in frame with V and J, and every other rearrangement was called non-productive. Following IMGT convention, CDR3 was defined as the stretch from the second conserved V-encoded cysteine up to the conserved J-encoded phenylalanine. The earlier analysis of 500 to 750 of the donors excluded any sequence lacking an unambiguous match to a single V gene segment. In an earlier analysis of roughly 600 of the donors, a V segment was called functional when productive rearrangements were above 56.7%, and segregating when the standard deviation between donors exceeded 5%. To diagnose cytomegalovirus status from the catalog of TCR beta chain sequences, a statistical classification framework was built. A later analysis assigned V and J genes by comparing TCR nucleotide sequences with IMGT/GENE-DB human TR gene sequences. A later analysis assigned CDR3 sequences and most-parsimonious VDJ recombination scenarios with the TCRdist pipeline. In a later analysis, each TCR beta chain was defined by its CDR3 amino acid sequence together with its V-gene family, and reads without a unique V-gene family were excluded. A later analysis removed several hundred highly shared, low-generation-probability nucleotide sequences to deal with suspected cross-contamination and a sequencing artifact. In a later analysis, a clonal expansion index for each public chain was calculated from normalized within-repertoire ranks of inferred template counts. In a later analysis, generation probabilities were computed using a VDJ recombination model fitted to out-of-frame rearrangements, and the results were checked against IGoR. In a later analysis, TCR-TCR, TCR-HLA and TCR-CMV co-occurrence was scored with hypergeometric tests, and a repertoire-size bias correction was applied to TCR pairs. To estimate false discovery rates, a later analysis permuted the HLA or CMV assignments 20 times. A later analysis grouped co-occurring TCRs with DBSCAN, adding TCRdist sequence similarity when clustering within HLA-allele-positive subsets. Repertoires with fewer than 30,000 or more than 120,000 public chains were left out of co-occurrence clustering, as were roughly five repertoires with anomalous nucleotide sharing. Sourced from immuneACCESS, this table was stored by TCRdb with only in-frame sequences that have V and J called. A share of the clones is absent; for the studies checked, an unresolved V gene accounts for under half, and the remainder has no known explanation. The V and J calls and the clone size are those of that table, but D and trimming were determined from the DNA. Within this sample are approximately 170,000 clones, with 60% to 80% of them counted one time only. Jointly, the top ten make up 4.5% to 5% of the sample.

The CDR3 contains 15 residues, cysteine and phenylalanine counted. The entry retains the CDR3 DNA only, 45 bases that are in frame from base 1. V loses 0 bases at its end and J loses 0 bases; junction bases beyond the gene matches: 2. The germline V gene yields SGHRS for CDR1 and YFSETQ for CDR2. The sequencing sample was made of PBMCs. In this chain, TRBV5-1 is recombined with TRBJ1-1, and TRBD1 matches 7 of the central bases. This receptor was taken from a man between 18 and 35 years old in good health and CMV-seropositive. The CDR3: CASSLGTGLNTEAFF. The nucleotides read TGCGCCAGCAGCTTGGGGACAGGCTTGAACACTGAAGCTTTCTTT.